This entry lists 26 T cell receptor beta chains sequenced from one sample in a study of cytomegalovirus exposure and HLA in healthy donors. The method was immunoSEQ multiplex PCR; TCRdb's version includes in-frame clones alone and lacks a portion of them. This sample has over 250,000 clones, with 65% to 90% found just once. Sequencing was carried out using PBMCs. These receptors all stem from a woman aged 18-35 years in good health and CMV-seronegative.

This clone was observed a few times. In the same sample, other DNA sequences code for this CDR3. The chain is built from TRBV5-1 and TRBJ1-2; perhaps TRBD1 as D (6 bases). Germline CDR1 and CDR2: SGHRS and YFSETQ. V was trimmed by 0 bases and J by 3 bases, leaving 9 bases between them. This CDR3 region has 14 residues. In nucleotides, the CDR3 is TGCGCCAGCAGCTTGGCGGACAGTTACTATGGCTACACCTTC. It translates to CASSLADSYYGYTF.

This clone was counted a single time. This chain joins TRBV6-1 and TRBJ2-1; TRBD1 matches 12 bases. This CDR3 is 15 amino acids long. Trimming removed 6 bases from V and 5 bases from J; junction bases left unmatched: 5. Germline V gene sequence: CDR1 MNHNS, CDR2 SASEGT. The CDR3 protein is CASRRDRGRNNEQFF. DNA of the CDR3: TGTGCCAGCAGGAGGGACAGGGGGCGGAACAATGAGCAGTTCTTC.

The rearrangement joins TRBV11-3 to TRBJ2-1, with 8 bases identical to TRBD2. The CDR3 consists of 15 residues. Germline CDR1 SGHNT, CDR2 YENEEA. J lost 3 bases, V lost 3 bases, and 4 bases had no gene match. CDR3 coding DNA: TGTGCCAGCAGCTTCGGGACTAGGAACTACAATGAGCAGTTCTTC. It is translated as CASSFGTRNYNEQFF.

For the CDR3, the DNA is TGTGCCAGCAGCTTGGGAACAGGGCTTCCCTCCTACGAGCAGTACTTC. This encodes CASSLGTGLPSYEQYF. The V gene is TRBV5-4, the J gene TRBJ2-7; the D gene is possibly TRBD1 (6 bases). There are 16 residues in the CDR3. V was clipped by 0 bases and J by 0 bases, with 13 bases between them. CDR1 and CDR2 (germline): SGHNT, YYREEE (reference sequence).

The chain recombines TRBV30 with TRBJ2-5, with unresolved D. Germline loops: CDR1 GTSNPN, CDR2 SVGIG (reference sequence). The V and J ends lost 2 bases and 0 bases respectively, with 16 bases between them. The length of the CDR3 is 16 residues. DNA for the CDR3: TGTGCCTGGAGTTCGGCCAGAGTGGGCAACCAAGAGACCCAGTACTTC. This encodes CAWSSARVGNQETQYF.

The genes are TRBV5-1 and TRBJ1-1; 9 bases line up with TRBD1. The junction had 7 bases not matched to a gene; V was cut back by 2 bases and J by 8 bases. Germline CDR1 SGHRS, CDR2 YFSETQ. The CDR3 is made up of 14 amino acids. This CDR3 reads CASSFPDRGSEAFF. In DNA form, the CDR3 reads TGCGCCAGCAGCTTCCCAGACAGGGGGTCCGAAGCTTTCTTT.

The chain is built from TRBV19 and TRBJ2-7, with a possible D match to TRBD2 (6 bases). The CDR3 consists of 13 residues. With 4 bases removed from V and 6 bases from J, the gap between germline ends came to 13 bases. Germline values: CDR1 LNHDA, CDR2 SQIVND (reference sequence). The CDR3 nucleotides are TGTGCCAGTAGTACCAAACTAGCCCTCGAGCAGTACTTC. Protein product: CASSTKLALEQYF.

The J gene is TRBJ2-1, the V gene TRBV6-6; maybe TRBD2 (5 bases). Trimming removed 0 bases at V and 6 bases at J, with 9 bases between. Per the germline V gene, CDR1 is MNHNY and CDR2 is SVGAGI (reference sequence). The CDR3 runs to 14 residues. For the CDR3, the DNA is TGTGCCAGCAGTTACTCGAGGGTAGTCAATGAGCAGTTCTTC. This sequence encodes CASSYSRVVNEQFF.

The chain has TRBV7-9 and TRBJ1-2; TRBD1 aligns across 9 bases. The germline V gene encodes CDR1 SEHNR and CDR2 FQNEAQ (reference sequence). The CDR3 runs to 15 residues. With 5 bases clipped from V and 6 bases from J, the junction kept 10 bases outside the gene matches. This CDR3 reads CASSTLPGQGHGYTF. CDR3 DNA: TGTGCCAGCAGCACTCTCCCGGGACAGGGCCATGGCTACACCTTC.

The CDR3 reads CASSIRTSSGATYNEQFF. The CDR3, as DNA: TGTGCCAGTAGCATACGTACATCTAGCGGGGCCACCTACAATGAGCAGTTCTTC. The chain is built from TRBV19 and TRBJ2-1; 9 nucleotides match TRBD2. Germline loops: CDR1 LNHDA, CDR2 SQIVND (reference sequence). Trimming removed 6 bases from V and 2 bases from J; junction bases left unmatched: 14. The CDR3 spans 18 residues.

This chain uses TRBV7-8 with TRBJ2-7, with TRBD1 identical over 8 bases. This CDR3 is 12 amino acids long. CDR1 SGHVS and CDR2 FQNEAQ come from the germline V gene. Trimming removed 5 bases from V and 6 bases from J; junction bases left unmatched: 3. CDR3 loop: CASSPTGVEQYF. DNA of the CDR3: TGTGCCAGCAGCCCGACAGGGGTCGAGCAGTACTTC.

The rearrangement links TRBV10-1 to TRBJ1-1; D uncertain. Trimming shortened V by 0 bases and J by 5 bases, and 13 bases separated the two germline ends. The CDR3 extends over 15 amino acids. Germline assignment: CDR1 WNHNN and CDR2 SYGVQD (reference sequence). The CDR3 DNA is TGCGCCAGCAGTGAGTCCGGGCCCTCGGGGACTGAAGCTTTCTTT. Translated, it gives CASSESGPSGTEAFF.

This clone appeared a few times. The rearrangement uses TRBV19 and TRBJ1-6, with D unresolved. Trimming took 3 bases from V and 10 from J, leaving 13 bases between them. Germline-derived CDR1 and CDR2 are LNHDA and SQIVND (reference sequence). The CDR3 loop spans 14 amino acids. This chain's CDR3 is CASSMGGFDSPLHF. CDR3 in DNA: TGTGCCAGTAGTATGGGAGGGTTCGACTCACCCCTCCACTTT. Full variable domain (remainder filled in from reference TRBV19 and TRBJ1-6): DGGITQSPKYLFRKEGQNVTLSCEQNLNHDAMYWYRQDPGQGLRLIYYSQIVNDFQKGDIAEGYSVSREKKESFPLTVTSAQKNPTAFYLCASSMGGFDSPLHFGNGTRLTVT.

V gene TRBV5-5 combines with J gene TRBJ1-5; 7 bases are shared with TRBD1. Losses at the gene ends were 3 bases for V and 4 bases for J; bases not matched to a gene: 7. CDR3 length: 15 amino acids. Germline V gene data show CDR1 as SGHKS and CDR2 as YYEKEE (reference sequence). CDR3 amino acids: CASSWRDSRNQPQHF. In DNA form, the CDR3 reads TGTGCCAGCAGCTGGAGGGACAGTCGAAATCAGCCCCAGCATTTT.

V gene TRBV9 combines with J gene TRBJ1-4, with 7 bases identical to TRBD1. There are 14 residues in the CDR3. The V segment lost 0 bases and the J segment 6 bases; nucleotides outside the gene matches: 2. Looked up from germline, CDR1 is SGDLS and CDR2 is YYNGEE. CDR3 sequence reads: CASSVGTGDEKLFF. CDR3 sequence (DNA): TGTGCCAGCAGCGTAGGGACAGGAGATGAAAAACTGTTTTTT.

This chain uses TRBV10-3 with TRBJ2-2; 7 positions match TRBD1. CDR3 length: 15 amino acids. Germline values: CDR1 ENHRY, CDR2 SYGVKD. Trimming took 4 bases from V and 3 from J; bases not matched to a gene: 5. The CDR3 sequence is CAISVTGSHTGELFF. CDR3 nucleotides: TGTGCCATCAGTGTGACAGGGTCCCACACCGGGGAGCTGTTTTTT.

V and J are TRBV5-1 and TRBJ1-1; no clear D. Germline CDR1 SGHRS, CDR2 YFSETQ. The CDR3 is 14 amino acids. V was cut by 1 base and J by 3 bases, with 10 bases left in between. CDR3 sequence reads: CASSLWSRDTEAFF. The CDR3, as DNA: TGCGCCAGCAGCTTGTGGTCTCGGGACACTGAAGCTTTCTTT.

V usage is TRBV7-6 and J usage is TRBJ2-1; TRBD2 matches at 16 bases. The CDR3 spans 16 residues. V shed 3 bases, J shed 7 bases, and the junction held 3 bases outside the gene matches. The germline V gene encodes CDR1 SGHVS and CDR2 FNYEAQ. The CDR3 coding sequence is TGTGCCAGCAGCTTGGGGACTAGCGGGAGGGAAAATGAGCAGTTCTTC. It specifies CASSLGTSGRENEQFF.

CDR3 nucleotides: TGTGCCAGCAGCCCGAGCGTCGGGGGGAGCTCCTACAATGAGCAGTTCTTC. Translated, it gives CASSPSVGGSSYNEQFF. The chain employs TRBV5-4 and TRBJ2-1; TRBD2 aligns across 7 bases. V gave up 4 bases and J gave up 0 bases; unmatched junction bases: 10. The CDR3 extends over 17 amino acids. Germline V gives CDR1 SGHNT, CDR2 YYREEE (reference sequence).

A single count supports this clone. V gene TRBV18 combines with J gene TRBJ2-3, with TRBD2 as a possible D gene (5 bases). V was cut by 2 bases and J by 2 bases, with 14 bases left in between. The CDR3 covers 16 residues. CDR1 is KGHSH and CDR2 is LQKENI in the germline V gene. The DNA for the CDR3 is TGTGCCAGCTCACCAATGGGTATCCGGGACACAGATACGCAGTATTTT. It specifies CASSPMGIRDTDTQYF.

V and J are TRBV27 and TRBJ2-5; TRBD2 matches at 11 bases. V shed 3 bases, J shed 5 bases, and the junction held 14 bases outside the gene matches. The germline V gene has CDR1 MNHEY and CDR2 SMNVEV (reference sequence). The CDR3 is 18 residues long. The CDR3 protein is CASSFLGQGLAVVETQYF. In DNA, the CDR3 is TGTGCCAGCAGTTTCCTCGGACAGGGACTAGCGGTCGTCGAGACCCAGTACTTC.

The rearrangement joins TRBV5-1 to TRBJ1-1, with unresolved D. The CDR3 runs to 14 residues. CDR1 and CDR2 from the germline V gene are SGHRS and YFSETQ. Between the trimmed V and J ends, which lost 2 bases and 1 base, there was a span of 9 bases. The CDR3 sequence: CASSFLRENTEAFF. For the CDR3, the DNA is TGCGCCAGCAGCTTCTTGAGGGAGAACACTGAAGCTTTCTTT.

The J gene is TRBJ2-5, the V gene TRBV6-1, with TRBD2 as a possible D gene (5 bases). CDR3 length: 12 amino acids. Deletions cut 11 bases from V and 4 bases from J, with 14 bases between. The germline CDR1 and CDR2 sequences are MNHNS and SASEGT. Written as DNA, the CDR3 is TGTGCCCTCCTCCGAGGGAGAGAGACCCAGTACTTC. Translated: CALLRGRETQYF.

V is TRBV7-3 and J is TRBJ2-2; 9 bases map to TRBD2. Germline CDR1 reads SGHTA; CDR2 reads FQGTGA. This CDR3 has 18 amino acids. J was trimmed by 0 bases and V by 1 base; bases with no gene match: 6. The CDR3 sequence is CASSLIGTSLTNTGELFF. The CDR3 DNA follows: TGTGCCAGCAGCTTAATCGGGACTAGCCTGACGAACACCGGGGAGCTGTTTTTT.

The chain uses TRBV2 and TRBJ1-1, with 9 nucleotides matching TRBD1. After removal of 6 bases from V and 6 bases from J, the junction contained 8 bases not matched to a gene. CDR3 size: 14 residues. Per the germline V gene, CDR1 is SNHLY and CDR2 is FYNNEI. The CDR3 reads CASSVTGGIAEAFF. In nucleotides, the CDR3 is TGTGCCAGCAGCGTAACAGGGGGCATCGCTGAAGCTTTCTTT.

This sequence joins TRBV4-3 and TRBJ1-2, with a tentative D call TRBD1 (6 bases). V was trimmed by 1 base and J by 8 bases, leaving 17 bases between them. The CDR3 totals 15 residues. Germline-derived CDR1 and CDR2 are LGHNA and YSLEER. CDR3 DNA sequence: TGCGCCAGCAGCCAAGCCTCAGGGGATTTGCAGGGCTACACCTTC. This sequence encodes CASSQASGDLQGYTF.